This entry lists 18 T cell receptor beta chains sequenced from one sample in a study of cytomegalovirus exposure and HLA in healthy donors. Primers for the PCR totalled 60 Vbeta and 13 Jbeta. Libraries were prepared by immunoSEQ multiplex PCR; TCRdb keeps only in-frame clonotypes and omits some of them. Here the sample spans 200,000 to 250,000 clones, roughly 79% being singletons. The sample was PBMCs. These receptors all come from a young man in good health and CMV-seronegative.

This chain joins TRBV6-1 and TRBJ1-3, with D unclear. This CDR3 has 16 amino acids. CDR1 and CDR2 (germline): MNHNS, SASEGT. The V end was cut by 0 bases, the J end by 1 base, with 10 bases between. CDR3 in DNA: TGTGCCAGCAGTGAAGCTTGGGCAGCATCTGGAAACACCATATATTTT. Translated, it gives CASSEAWAASGNTIYF.

V and J are TRBV25-1 and TRBJ1-6; 10 nucleotides match TRBD1. The CDR3 is made up of 15 amino acids. Germline assignment: CDR1 MGHDK and CDR2 SYGVNS. J lost 7 bases, V lost 5 bases, and 5 bases had no gene match. The CDR3 bases are TGTGCCAGCAGTATCCGGACAGGGGGAAATTCACCCCTCCACTTT. Protein product: CASSIRTGGNSPLHF.

In its sample, this clone was seen once. The gene calls are TRBV7-6 and TRBJ2-3, with 9 bases matching TRBD2. V shed 2 bases, J shed 2 bases, and the junction held 2 bases outside the gene matches. The CDR3 contains 15 residues. Per germline, CDR1 SGHVS and CDR2 FNYEAQ. The CDR3: CASSLLAGITDTQYF. The CDR3 DNA reads TGTGCCAGCAGCTTACTAGCGGGGATCACAGATACGCAGTATTTT.

The chain uses TRBV30 and TRBJ1-5; 9 bases fit TRBD1. Germline CDR1 and CDR2: GTSNPN and SVGIG (reference sequence). The CDR3 spans 12 residues. With V trimmed by 5 bases and J by 4 bases, 0 bases remained unmatched. The CDR3: CAWDRGNQPQHF. DNA of the CDR3: TGTGCCTGGGACAGGGGGAATCAGCCCCAGCATTTT.

This rearrangement joins TRBV5-1 to TRBJ2-3; a possible D gene is TRBD2 (5 bases). CDR3 length: 17 residues. The germline gives CDR1 SGHRS, CDR2 YFSETQ. V lost 6 bases, J lost 1 base, and 21 bases lay in between. CDR3 coding DNA: TGCGCCAGCATCGATCCGGACGGGGAGTACGGCACAGATACGCAGTATTTT. This encodes CASIDPDGEYGTDTQYF.

This clone has only a few counts. J is TRBJ2-6 and V is TRBV9; D remains ambiguous. Germline V CDR1 and CDR2: SGDLS, YYNGEE. The CDR3 contains 15 residues. Trimming removed 4 bases from V and 0 bases from J, with 8 bases in between. For the CDR3, the DNA is TGTGCCAGCAGCTCCCGTTTCTCTGGGGCCAACGTCCTGACTTTC. The encoded protein is CASSSRFSGANVLTF.

The count of this clone is one. The CDR3 region has the DNA TGTGCCAGCAGTGACTCGTCTAGCGGGGATTACAATGAGCAGTTCTTC. Translating gives CASSDSSSGDYNEQFF. The chain employs TRBV6-4 and TRBJ2-1; TRBD2 matches 9 bases. V lost 0 bases, J lost 4 bases, and 4 bases stayed unmatched. Germline CDR1 and CDR2: MRHNA and SNTAGT. The CDR3 sequence is 16 residues long.

V and J are TRBV6-1 and TRBJ1-3; TRBD1 might be the D (5 bases). This CDR3 is built from 15 residues. V gave up 2 bases and J gave up 0 bases, with 8 bases separating them. Germline CDR1 and CDR2: MNHNS and SASEGT. DNA for the CDR3: TGTGCCAGCAGTGAACAGGGATACTCTGGAAACACCATATATTTT. Its translation: CASSEQGYSGNTIYF.

The rearrangement links TRBV5-6 to TRBJ1-2; D is perhaps TRBD1 (5 bases). Germline lookup yields CDR1 SGHDT and CDR2 YYEEEE. The CDR3 totals 14 residues. The V end was cut by 5 bases, the J end by 2 bases, with 13 bases between. The CDR3 sequence: CASSSPHRNYGYTF. As DNA, the CDR3 is TGTGCCAGCAGTTCGCCCCACAGGAACTATGGCTACACCTTC. Variable domain in full (rest from reference TRBV5-6 and TRBJ1-2): DAGVTQSPTHLIKTRGQQVTLRCSPKSGHDTVSWYQQALGQGPQFIFQYYEEEERQRGNFPDRFSGHQFPNYSSELNVNALLLGDSALYLCASSSPHRNYGYTFGSGTRLTVV.

This chain uses TRBV6-5 with TRBJ2-1; 10 nucleotides match TRBD2. The germline V gene encodes CDR1 MNHEY and CDR2 SVGAGI. The V and J ends lost 6 bases and 4 bases, in that order; junction bases with no gene match: 6. This CDR3 comprises 15 residues. Here the CDR3 DNA reads TGTGCCAGCAGGGTCAGCGGGGGGGAGTACAATGAGCAGTTCTTC. This translates into CASRVSGGEYNEQFF.

The chain joins TRBV5-4 to TRBJ2-5; TRBD2 aligns across 8 bases. V lost 3 bases, J lost 3 bases, and 7 bases stayed unmatched. CDR1 SGHNT and CDR2 YYREEE come from the germline V gene (reference sequence). The CDR3 loop spans 15 amino acids. This CDR3 reads CASSSGGAPKETQYF. DNA for the CDR3: TGTGCCAGCAGCTCCGGGGGGGCCCCGAAAGAGACCCAGTACTTC.

This rearrangement joins TRBV7-9 to TRBJ1-1, with 9 bases lining up with TRBD1. V trimming: 5 bases; J trimming: 5 bases; junction bases outside the gene matches: 12. The CDR3 contains 16 residues. CDR1 and CDR2 (germline): SEHNR, FQNEAQ (reference sequence). The CDR3 DNA reads as TGTGCCAGCAGCCCCCGAATAAACAGGGGGCAAACTGAAGCTTTCTTT. Its protein is CASSPRINRGQTEAFF.

This rearrangement joins TRBV11-3 to TRBJ2-1, with 8 bases matching TRBD2. The CDR3 is 16 residues long. Germline-derived CDR1 and CDR2 are SGHNT and YENEEA. Trimming removed 1 base from V and 4 bases from J; junction bases left unmatched: 6. The CDR3 DNA reads TGTGCCAGCAGCTTAGGTCTAGCGGGCGGGTACAATGAGCAGTTCTTC. Translated: CASSLGLAGGYNEQFF.

This sequence joins TRBV19 and TRBJ2-3; 9 nucleotides agree with TRBD1. The CDR3 runs to 16 residues. Trimming took 5 bases from V and 0 from J; bases not matched to a gene: 6. CDR1 and CDR2 (germline): LNHDA, SQIVND (reference sequence). This CDR3 is CASSLGTGQSTDTQYF. The CDR3 bases are TGTGCCAGTAGTCTCGGGACAGGGCAAAGCACAGATACGCAGTATTTT. The full variable domain, rest sourced from reference TRBV19 and TRBJ2-3, is DGGITQSPKYLFRKEGQNVTLSCEQNLNHDAMYWYRQDPGQGLRLIYYSQIVNDFQKGDIAEGYSVSREKKESFPLTVTSAQKNPTAFYLCASSLGTGQSTDTQYFGPGTRLTVL.

The chain links TRBV2 to TRBJ1-1, with a possible D match to TRBD1 (5 bases). The CDR3 covers 14 residues. Germline V gives CDR1 SNHLY, CDR2 FYNNEI. Deletions cut 1 base from V and 5 bases from J, with 11 bases between. The CDR3 loop is CASSEGGRITEAFF. The CDR3 DNA follows: TGTGCCAGCAGTGAAGGGGGCAGGATTACTGAAGCTTTCTTT.

J is TRBJ2-2 and V is TRBV5-6, with 9 bases that match TRBD2. The CDR3 loop spans 15 amino acids. V was clipped by 6 bases and J by 2 bases; unmatched bases: 5. Germline CDR1 and CDR2: SGHDT and YYEEEE. CDR3 sequence reads: CASNAGGPNTGELFF. The CDR3 DNA reads TGTGCCAGCAATGCGGGAGGGCCCAACACCGGGGAGCTGTTTTTT.

The chain links TRBV5-1 to TRBJ1-3, with 7 bases that match TRBD1. V shed 0 bases, J shed 2 bases, and the junction held 2 bases outside the gene matches. The CDR3 has 15 amino acids. The germline V gene has CDR1 SGHRS and CDR2 YFSETQ. CDR3 DNA sequence: TGCGCCAGCAGCTTGGAGACAGGGACTGGAAACACCATATATTTT. Translated: CASSLETGTGNTIYF.

This chain uses TRBV4-3 with TRBJ2-7; D is possibly TRBD1 (6 bases). CDR1 is LGHNA, CDR2 YSLEER, per germline. The CDR3 has 14 amino acids. V lost 4 bases to trimming and J lost 6 bases, with 16 bases between them. The DNA for the CDR3 is TGCGCCAGCAGCCTCTCACAGGGACGGGGCGAGCAGTACTTC. This codes for CASSLSQGRGEQYF.